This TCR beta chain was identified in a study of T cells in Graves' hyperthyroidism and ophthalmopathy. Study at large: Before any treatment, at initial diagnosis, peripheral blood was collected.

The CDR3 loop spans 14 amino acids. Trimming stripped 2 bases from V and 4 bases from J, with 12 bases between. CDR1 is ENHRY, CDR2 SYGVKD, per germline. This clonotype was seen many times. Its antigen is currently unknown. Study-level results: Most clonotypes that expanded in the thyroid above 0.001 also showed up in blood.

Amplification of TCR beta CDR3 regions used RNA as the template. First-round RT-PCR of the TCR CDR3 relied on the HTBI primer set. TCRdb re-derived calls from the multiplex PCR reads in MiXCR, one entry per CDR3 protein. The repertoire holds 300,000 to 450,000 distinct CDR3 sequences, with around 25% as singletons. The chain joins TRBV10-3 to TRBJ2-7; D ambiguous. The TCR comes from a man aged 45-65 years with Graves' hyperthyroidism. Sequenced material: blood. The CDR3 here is CAISELSRPYEQYF. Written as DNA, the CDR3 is TGTGCCATCAGTGAGCTTTCAAGGCCTTACGAGCAGTACTTC.